Presented here are 7 T cell receptor beta chains from one specimen sequenced in a study of identical twins. A single record per CDR3 protein comes from TCRdb applying MiXCR to the 5' RACE reads. The sample has a few hundred thousand distinct CDR3 sequences; more than 9% are singletons. Sequencing was done on a sample of memory T cells sorted from blood. Every receptor here comes from a man in his fifties in good health.

This clonotype was seen repeatedly, ten times or more. The J gene is TRBJ2-1, the V gene TRBV7-2, with D possibly matching TRBD1 (5 bases). CDR1 and CDR2 (germline): SGHTA, FQGNSA. CDR3 size: 14 residues. Trimming took 2 bases from V and 4 from J, leaving 9 bases between them. The CDR3 sequence: CASSLSRDYNEQFF. DNA of the CDR3: TGTGCCAGCAGCTTAAGCAGGGATTACAATGAGCAGTTCTTC.

The V gene is TRBV6-6, the J gene TRBJ1-1; TRBD1 is a possible D gene (5 bases). Germline CDR1 reads MNHNY; CDR2 reads SVGAGI (reference sequence). V gave up 6 bases and J gave up 2 bases, with 7 bases separating them. This CDR3 region has 12 residues. The CDR3 here is CASRDSNTEAFF. CDR3 DNA sequence: TGTGCCAGCAGAGACAGTAACACTGAAGCTTTCTTT.

This clonotype showed up just a few times. The chain employs TRBV10-2 and TRBJ2-1, with 14 bases matching TRBD2. With 10 bases clipped from V and 7 bases from J, the junction kept 6 bases outside the gene matches. The V gene's germline CDR1 is WSHSY and CDR2 SAAADI. The CDR3 contains 14 residues. The CDR3 spells CATETSGGGNEQFF. DNA of the CDR3: TGCGCCACGGAGACTAGCGGGGGGGGAAATGAGCAGTTCTTC.

This chain joins TRBV6-1 and TRBJ2-1; TRBD1 aligns across 8 bases. V was pared by 8 bases and J by 6 bases, with 6 bases of the junction left unmatched. From germline, CDR1 is MNHNS and CDR2 SASEGT. The CDR3 length is 13 residues. CDR3 region: CASGQGLSNEQFF. CDR3 in DNA: TGTGCCAGCGGACAGGGTCTTTCCAATGAGCAGTTCTTC.

This clonotype was seen a few times. DNA of the CDR3: TGCAGTGCTAGTCGGGACAGGGTGGGAGAGCAGTACTTC. Protein product: CSASRDRVGEQYF. The rearrangement uses TRBV20-1 and TRBJ2-7; TRBD1 aligns across 9 bases. The CDR3 sequence is 13 residues long. Losses at the gene ends were 3 bases for V and 7 bases for J; bases not matched to a gene: 7. CDR1 and CDR2 (germline): DFQATT, SNEGSKA (reference sequence).

This chain uses TRBV9 with TRBJ2-2; a possible D gene is TRBD1 (5 bases). The V gene's germline CDR1 is SGDLS and CDR2 YYNGEE. V dropped 4 bases and J dropped 2 bases, with 15 bases sitting between them. The CDR3 is 16 amino acids. The DNA of the CDR3 is TGTGCCAGCAGCCCCTACCTCAGGGTTAACACCGGGGAGCTGTTTTTT. This gives the protein CASSPYLRVNTGELFF.

The sample holds many counts of this clonotype. The V call is TRBV4-3, the J call TRBJ1-3, with D perhaps TRBD1 (5 bases). CDR3 size: 14 residues. Germline lookup yields CDR1 LGHNA and CDR2 YSLEER. Trimming removed 1 base from V and 2 bases from J, with 6 bases in between. The CDR3 sequence is CASSQGGTGNTIYF. CDR3 bases: TGCGCCAGCAGCCAAGGGGGGACTGGAAACACCATATATTTT.